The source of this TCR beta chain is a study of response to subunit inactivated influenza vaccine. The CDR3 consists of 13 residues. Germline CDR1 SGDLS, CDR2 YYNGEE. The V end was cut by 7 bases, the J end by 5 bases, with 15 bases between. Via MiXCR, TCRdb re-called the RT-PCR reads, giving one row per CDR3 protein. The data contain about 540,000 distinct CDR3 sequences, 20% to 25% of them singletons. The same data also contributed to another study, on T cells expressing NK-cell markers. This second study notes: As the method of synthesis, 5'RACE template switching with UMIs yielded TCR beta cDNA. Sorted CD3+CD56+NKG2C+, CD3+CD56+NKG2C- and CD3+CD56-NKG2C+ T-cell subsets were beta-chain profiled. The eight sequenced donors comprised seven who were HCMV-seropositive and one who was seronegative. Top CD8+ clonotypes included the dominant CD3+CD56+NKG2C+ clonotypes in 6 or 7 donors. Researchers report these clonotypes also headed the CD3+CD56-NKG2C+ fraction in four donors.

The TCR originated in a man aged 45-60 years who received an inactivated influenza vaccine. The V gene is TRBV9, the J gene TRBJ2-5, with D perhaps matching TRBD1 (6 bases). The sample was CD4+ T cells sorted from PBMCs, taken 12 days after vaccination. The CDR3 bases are TGTGCCAGCGCCCGGACAGTCAGTGAGACCCAGTACTTC. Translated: CASARTVSETQYF.